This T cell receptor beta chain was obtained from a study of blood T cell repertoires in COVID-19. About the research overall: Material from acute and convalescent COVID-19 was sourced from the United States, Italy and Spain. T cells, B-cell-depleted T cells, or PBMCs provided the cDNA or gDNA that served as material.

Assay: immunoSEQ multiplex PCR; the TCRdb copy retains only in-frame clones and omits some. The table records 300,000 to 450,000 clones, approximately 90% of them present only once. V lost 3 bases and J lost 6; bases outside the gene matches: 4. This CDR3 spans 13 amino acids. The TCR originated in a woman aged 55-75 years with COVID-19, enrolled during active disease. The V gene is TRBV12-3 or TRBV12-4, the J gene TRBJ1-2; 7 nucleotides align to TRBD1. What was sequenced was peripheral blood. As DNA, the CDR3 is TGTGCCAGCAGTTTGAGAGGGACAGATGGCTACACCTTC. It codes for CASSLRGTDGYTF.